These T cell receptor beta chains were read from a single sample in a study of cytomegalovirus exposure and HLA in healthy donors. TCRdb keeps only in-frame clones here, not all; method: immunoSEQ multiplex PCR. The data show approximately 120,000 clones, around 75% seen once. Sequencing was performed on PBMCs. The origin of the receptors is a woman aged 50 to 60 in good health and CMV-seronegative. Both conserved end residues are part of each CDR3. A D gene is named only where the DNA matches it firmly. The listing skips clone size in some rows; elsewhere it reads once, few, many or a size class.

j_gene: TRBJ2-1; v_gene: TRBV5-1; d_gene: TRBD1; abundance: .; CDR3aa: CASSLVGTEYNEQFF; CDR3nt: TGCGCCAGCAGCTTGGTCGGGACAGAATACAATGAGCAGTTCTTC
j_gene: TRBJ2-1; v_gene: TRBV5-1; d_gene: TRBD2; abundance: .; CDR3aa: CASSLRTSGNNEQFF; CDR3nt: TGCGCCAGCAGCTTGAGGACTAGCGGAAACAATGAGCAGTTCTTC
j_gene: TRBJ2-7; v_gene: TRBV5-6; d_gene: TRBD2; abundance: .; CDR3aa: CASSFGRARYEQYF; CDR3nt: TGTGCCAGCAGCTTCGGGAGGGCGCGGTACGAGCAGTACTTC
j_gene: TRBJ2-5; v_gene: TRBV7-2; d_gene: TRBD2; abundance: .; CDR3aa: CASSLATPGLGKETQYF; CDR3nt: TGTGCCAGCAGCTTAGCGACTCCGGGACTAGGGAAAGAGACCCAGTACTTC
j_gene: TRBJ2-1; v_gene: TRBV4-3; d_gene: TRBD2; abundance: .; CDR3aa: CASSQDYPSGFNEQFF; CDR3nt: TGCGCCAGCAGCCAAGATTACCCTAGCGGATTCAATGAGCAGTTCTTC
j_gene: TRBJ1-1; v_gene: TRBV6-6; d_gene: .; abundance: .; CDR3aa: CASSYSPQGSTEAFF; CDR3nt: TGTGCCAGCAGTTACTCTCCCCAGGGCAGCACTGAAGCTTTCTTT
j_gene: TRBJ2-5; v_gene: TRBV7-3; d_gene: TRBD2; abundance: .; CDR3aa: CASSPLSGVAKETQYF; CDR3nt: TGTGCCAGCAGCCCCCTGAGCGGGGTGGCGAAGGAGACCCAGTACTTC
j_gene: TRBJ2-3; v_gene: TRBV4-3; d_gene: .; abundance: .; CDR3aa: CASSQGGGGVDTQYF; CDR3nt: TGCGCCAGCAGCCAAGGGGGGGGCGGGGTGGATACGCAGTATTTT
j_gene: TRBJ2-1; v_gene: TRBV7-3; d_gene: .; abundance: .; CDR3aa: CASSSTGTANEQFF; CDR3nt: TGTGCCAGCAGCTCTACCGGGACTGCTAATGAGCAGTTCTTC
j_gene: TRBJ2-7; v_gene: TRBV7-3; d_gene: .; abundance: .; CDR3aa: CASSSLQGALYEQYF; CDR3nt: TGTGCCAGCAGTTCCCTGCAGGGTGCGTTGTACGAGCAGTACTTC
j_gene: TRBJ1-1; v_gene: TRBV19; d_gene: TRBD1; abundance: .; CDR3aa: CASSTNAGGSSEAFF; CDR3nt: TGTGCCAGTAGTACAAATGCAGGGGGCTCCTCTGAAGCTTTCTTT
j_gene: TRBJ2-3; v_gene: TRBV11-1; d_gene: .; abundance: few; CDR3aa: CASSFVRGLHTDTQYF; CDR3nt: TGTGCCAGCAGCTTCGTCAGGGGACTACACACAGATACGCAGTATTTT
j_gene: TRBJ1-2; v_gene: TRBV25-1; d_gene: .; abundance: .; CDR3aa: CASSEYPHYGYTF; CDR3nt: TGTGCCAGCAGTGAATATCCTCACTATGGCTACACCTTC
j_gene: TRBJ2-1; v_gene: TRBV30; d_gene: .; abundance: .; CDR3aa: CAWSVIRGNEQFF; CDR3nt: TGTGCCTGGAGTGTAATTAGGGGCAATGAGCAGTTCTTC
j_gene: TRBJ2-7; v_gene: TRBV30; d_gene: TRBD1; abundance: .; CDR3aa: CALRDRGYEQYF; CDR3nt: TGTGCCTTGCGGGACAGGGGCTACGAGCAGTACTTC
j_gene: TRBJ2-3; v_gene: TRBV7-9; d_gene: TRBD1; abundance: .; CDR3aa: CSSSLASGQGTDTQYF; CDR3nt: TGTTCCAGCAGCTTAGCGTCCGGACAGGGGACAGATACGCAGTATTTT
j_gene: TRBJ2-7; v_gene: TRBV9; d_gene: .; abundance: .; CDR3aa: CASSESPWGGLGYEQYF; CDR3nt: TGTGCCAGCAGCGAGTCCCCCTGGGGGGGGCTGGGGTACGAGCAGTACTTC
j_gene: TRBJ2-7; v_gene: TRBV15; d_gene: TRBD2; abundance: .; CDR3aa: CATSRGALADYVEQYF; CDR3nt: TGTGCCACCAGCAGAGGGGCCCTAGCGGACTACGTGGAGCAGTACTTC
j_gene: TRBJ2-1; v_gene: TRBV9; d_gene: TRBD2; abundance: .; CDR3aa: CASSAGTTTYNEQFF; CDR3nt: TGTGCCAGCAGCGCTGGGACTACGACCTACAATGAGCAGTTCTTC
j_gene: TRBJ1-5; v_gene: TRBV5-1; d_gene: TRBD1; abundance: .; CDR3aa: CASSWGQGDQPQHF; CDR3nt: TGCGCCAGCAGCTGGGGACAGGGGGATCAGCCCCAGCATTTT